This T cell receptor (beta chain) was sequenced during a study of beta chain features in type 1 diabetes. Study in general: Summed over all samples, the examined sorted cells came to 107,917,701.

Study-wide results and limits: Within each of all four CD4+ subsets, Type 1 diabetes patients had TCRB CDR3s that were moderately but significantly shorter.

Expressed TCRB transcripts were sequenced because the entire RNA isolate underwent reverse transcription. TCRdb keeps only in-frame clones here, not all; method: immunoSEQ multiplex PCR. There are 150,000 to 200,000 clones in the sample; around 8.3% occur only once, and around 0.5% lies in the top ten. There are a few counts of this clone. Its antigen is currently unknown. The ends were cut back, 2 bases at V and 5 bases at J, with 10 bases in the middle. This CDR3 comprises 14 residues. Per the germline V gene, CDR1 is SEHNR and CDR2 is FQNEAQ (reference sequence). A CD45RO/CCR7/CD25/CD127/CD95/CD27 panel sorted naive, central memory, regulatory and stem cell-like memory CD4+ cells. Sorting gave populations that all exceeded 98% purity.

This chain joins TRBV7-9 and TRBJ2-1; D is perhaps TRBD1 (5 bases). The source material was central memory CD4+ T cells from blood. This receptor was taken from a woman between 18 and 30 years old with type 1 diabetes. This CDR3 is CASSLTGQDNEQFF. CDR3 bases: TGTGCCAGCAGCTTAACCGGACAAGACAATGAGCAGTTCTTC. The full variable domain, completed using reference TRBV7-9 and TRBJ2-1, is DTGVSQNPRHKITKRGQNVTFRCDPISEHNRLYWYRQTLGQGPEFLTYFQNEAQLEKSRLLSDRFSAERPKGSFSTLEIQRTEQGDSAMYLCASSLTGQDNEQFFGPGTRLTVL.